Given below is one T cell receptor beta chain in context. This clone showed up just a few times. The target of this receptor is not known. Base qualities were left out, and no much larger clone turns up one base away. This specimen comes from a study of Tregs in tolerant kidney transplant recipients (dated by TCRdb to the late 2010s). Regarding the study in general: The study applied TCRbeta sequencing to find donor-specific regulatory T cells before combined kidney and bone marrow transplantation and then followed those same cells after transplant. TCRbeta repertoire sequencing was used in a few healthy controls to compare several ways of expanding Tregs specific for an allogeneic donor.

The germline V gene specifies SGHDT as CDR1 and YYEEEE as CDR2. Unmatched junction bases come to 3, with V trimmed by 4 bases and J by 3 bases. Measured from the cysteine to the phenylalanine, the CDR3 is 13 residues long. The only DNA kept is the CDR3, 39 bases in frame from the first base. For TCRbeta CDR3 sequencing, genomic DNA was extracted from sorted cells using the QIAGEN DNeasy Blood and Tissue Kit. High-throughput TCRbeta CDR3 sequencing was carried out commercially through immunoSEQ, with PCR amplification with bias correction and internal controls included. The original methods were these. Unique productive TCRbeta sequences were defined by CDR3 nucleotide sequence where primers matched, and otherwise by CDR3 amino acid sequence together with Vbeta and Jbeta genes. To correct sorting error, sequences shared between sorted populations at a frequency ratio of 2:1 or less were removed; the rest were assigned to the higher population. Sequences were defined as donor-reactive when expanded at least 5-fold in CFSE-low cells versus unstimulated cells and present at a frequency of at least 0.01% in CFSE-low cells. Repertoire divergence was quantified by Jensen-Shannon divergence calculated from the top 100 TCRbeta sequences ranked by frequency. For samples with multiple sequencing runs, sorting error was corrected in each run separately before the runs were combined. TCRdb's version of the immuneACCESS table is confined to in-frame rearrangements and falls short of the full clone set. An unresolved V gene accounts for under half of the shortfall where checked; the remainder is of unknown origin. V and J calls and clone size come straight from that table; D and trimming were deduced from the DNA. The sample yields approximately 260,000 clones; about 86% were counted once. Around 0.6% of the sample is taken by the ten largest.

Thawed PBMCs were FACS-sorted into unstimulated Tregs (CD4+CD25+CD127-), CD4+ non-Tregs (CD4+CD25-), CD4 cells and CD8 cells. Blood from healthy controls was obtained either from healthy volunteers or as purchased buffy coats. Healthy control blood was processed by Ficoll density gradient to PBMCs and cryopreserved; patient PBMCs were collected before and after transplant. Study-level results and caveats: Expanding Tregs with activated donor B cells appeared to identify the most biologically relevant and donor-specific TCRbeta repertoire. Although technical replication error seemed to be minimal, the question of biological reproducibility was not addressed directly. Because the study included only a small number of patients, the results must be confirmed in larger populations and under other immunosuppression protocols.

The sequence derives from a human donor in good health. Rearrangement joined TRBV5-6 to TRBJ2-7; 8 junctional bases match TRBD1. Sequenced: CD4+ T cells from blood. The nucleotides are TGTGCCAGCAGCCAGGACAGGGACTACGAGCAGTACTTC. The resulting protein is CASSQDRDYEQYF.